The present TCR beta chain was sequenced within a study of vaccination and CD4 T cells after COVID-19. Study background: The convalescents were made up of six males and four females, two of whom were Hispanic. A CEFX pool, an HIV-1 Nef pool, or else no peptide went into the control cultures.

The Oncomine TCR Beta short-read assay was what sequenced the DNA obtained from cultured CD4+ T cells. TCRdb passed the PCR reads through MiXCR, listing each CDR3 protein once. Of fewer than 25,000 distinct CDR3 sequences in the sample, over 45% were seen once. The germline V gene encodes CDR1 DFQATT and CDR2 SNEGSKA (reference sequence). The CDR3 spans 15 residues. The V end was cut by 5 bases, the J end by 0 bases, with 14 bases between. As for treatment: roughly 10-day PBMC culture with coronavirus spike peptide pools or control peptides (ViraFEST assay). Peptide pools at 8.5 to 10 ug/ml stimulated two million PBMCs per well with about 10 IU/ml IL-2. Cells were cultured for around 10 days, and then CD4+ T cells were isolated by negative selection. Details on this clonotype: Its specificity is unknown.

This clonotype was obtained from a human donor who had recovered from COVID-19. Sequencing input: CD4+ T cells from blood, cultured in vitro. This chain joins TRBV20-1 and TRBJ2-1; possible D gene TRBD2, 6 bases. In DNA form, the CDR3 reads TGCAGTGCTCATCGGGGAGGAAGCTCCTACAATGAGCAGTTCTTC. Protein sequence: CSAHRGGSSYNEQFF.